Sequencing of this T cell receptor (beta chain) was carried out in a study of CD8+ T cells in alopecia areata. Extracted from the samples, RNA was reverse transcribed into cDNA to serve as the sequencing template. The repertoire was sequenced with immunoSEQ multiplex PCR; TCRdb's copy has only in-frame clones and lacks some. The data hold approximately 100,000 clones, with 45% to 60% observed a single time. This CDR3 is 15 amino acids long. The trim removed 2 bases at V and 4 bases at J, leaving 5 bases unmatched. The V gene's germline CDR1 is MNHNY and CDR2 SVGAGI (reference sequence). The sequence derives from a human donor in good health. Sequencing was carried out using CD4+ T cells sorted from blood. This chain links TRBV6-6 with TRBJ2-7, with 10 bases fitting TRBD1. CDR3 residues: CASSYGTGDWYEQYF. DNA for the CDR3: TGTGCCAGCAGTTACGGGACAGGGGATTGGTACGAGCAGTACTTC.